What follows are 23 T cell receptor beta chains derived from one specimen sequenced in a study of CD8+ T cells in alopecia areata. Treatment: oral pan-JAK inhibitor, 5-10 mg twice daily. It was cDNA, reverse transcribed from extracted RNA, that served as the sequencing template. Generated by immunoSEQ multiplex PCR, the TCRdb table keeps only in-frame clones and is missing some. The sample holds some 200,000 clones; 55% to 70% are singletons and the top ten take 5.5%. The sample here was CD4+ T cells sorted from blood, taken at week 24, from a patient treated with tofacitinib. All receptors come from a human donor with alopecia areata.

This clone was counted only a few times. The rearrangement links TRBV5-5 to TRBJ2-1, with TRBD1 matching over 12 bases. The CDR3 runs 15 residues. The germline V gene has CDR1 SGHKS and CDR2 YYEKEE (reference sequence). The V segment lost 3 bases and the J segment 9 bases; nucleotides outside the gene matches: 7. CDR3 region: CASSSAGQGAGEQFF. CDR3 DNA: TGTGCCAGCAGCTCTGCGGGACAGGGGGCCGGTGAGCAGTTCTTC.

This clone was counted between two and nine times. The chain uses TRBV29-1 and TRBJ2-1, with TRBD1 as a possible D gene (6 bases). The germline V gene has CDR1 SQVTM and CDR2 ANQGSEA. V was clipped by 5 bases and J by 0 bases, with 8 bases between them. This CDR3 region has 13 residues. The CDR3 DNA reads TGCAGCGTTCGGACAGACTCCTACAATGAGCAGTTCTTC. Its translation is CSVRTDSYNEQFF.

The chain employs TRBV27 and TRBJ2-7; 8 bases align to TRBD1. Looked up from germline, CDR1 is MNHEY and CDR2 is SMNVEV (reference sequence). V dropped 8 bases and J dropped 5; count of bases not matched to a gene: 17. The CDR3 loop spans 16 amino acids. In DNA form, the CDR3 reads TGTGCCAGCTACAGTTTAGGGGGCAGGGGGCTCAACGAGCAGTACTTC. This sequence encodes CASYSLGGRGLNEQYF.

The chain combines TRBV5-6 with TRBJ2-7; 7 bases match TRBD1. The trim removed 0 bases at V and 6 bases at J, leaving 3 bases unmatched. Germline V gene data show CDR1 as SGHDT and CDR2 as YYEEEE. The CDR3 runs 13 residues. In DNA form, the CDR3 reads TGTGCCAGCAGCTTGGTTCACAGGGGCGAGCAGTACTTC. Its translation is CASSLVHRGEQYF.

The chain uses TRBV30 and TRBJ2-4; 7 positions agree with TRBD2. Unmatched junction bases numbered 3, after V lost 4 bases and J lost 0 bases. CDR1 is GTSNPN and CDR2 is SVGIG in the germline V gene (reference sequence). The CDR3 is 14 residues long. CDR3 bases: TGTGCCTGGACAGCGGGGCTAGCCAAAAACATTCAGTACTTC. Translation gives CAWTAGLAKNIQYF.

The J gene is TRBJ2-5, the V gene TRBV6-6; possible D gene TRBD2, 6 bases. V lost 0 bases and J 2 bases, leaving 13 bases between the germline ends. Germline CDR1 and CDR2: MNHNY and SVGAGI (reference sequence). CDR3 length equals 16 residues. CDR3 protein: CASSYSWGGDQETQYF. The CDR3, as DNA: TGTGCCAGCAGTTACTCTTGGGGCGGGGATCAAGAGACCCAGTACTTC.

The chain carries TRBV5-6 and TRBJ2-7; weak D call: TRBD1 (7 bases). Germline V gene lookup returns CDR1 SGHDT and CDR2 YYEEEE. Trimming removed 4 bases at V and 3 bases at J, with 17 bases between. The CDR3 is 15 residues long. CDR3 sequence: CASSPGQGGFYEQYF. The CDR3 coding sequence is TGTGCCAGCAGCCCGGGGCAGGGGGGATTCTACGAGCAGTACTTC. Variable domain in full (rest from reference TRBV5-6 and TRBJ2-7): DAGVTQSPTHLIKTRGQQVTLRCSPKSGHDTVSWYQQALGQGPQFIFQYYEEEERQRGNFPDRFSGHQFPNYSSELNVNALLLGDSALYLCASSPGQGGFYEQYFGPGTRLTVT.

This clone was detected a few times. The J gene is TRBJ2-7, the V gene TRBV7-8, with D possibly matching TRBD2 (5 bases). The CDR3 is 16 amino acids. The V end lost 5 bases, the J end lost 2 bases, and 19 bases lay between the germline ends. The germline gives CDR1 SGHVS, CDR2 FQNEAQ. The CDR3 coding sequence is TGTGCCAGCAGCCGCCTTGGAAGTAGCGCGGCCTACGAGCAGTACTTC. The encoded protein is CASSRLGSSAAYEQYF.

There are a few counts of this clone. The CDR3: CSVEDPTGSFYEQYF. The CDR3 DNA sequence: TGCAGCGTTGAAGACCCGACAGGGAGTTTCTACGAGCAGTACTTC. The chain combines TRBV29-1 with TRBJ2-7, with 7 bases matching TRBD1. The junction had 8 bases not matched to a gene; V was cut back by 0 bases and J by 3 bases. Germline V gives CDR1 SQVTM, CDR2 ANQGSEA. The CDR3 spans 15 residues.

This chain links TRBV30 with TRBJ2-7; possible D gene TRBD1, 7 bases. Germline lookup yields CDR1 GTSNPN and CDR2 SVGIG (reference sequence). V was trimmed by 4 bases and J by 2 bases, leaving 9 bases between them. This CDR3 is built from 12 residues. DNA of the CDR3: TGTGCCTGGACAGGGGGGACCTACGAGCAGTACTTC. The encoded protein is CAWTGGTYEQYF.

The sample holds a few counts of this clone. The V and J genes are TRBV5-4 and TRBJ2-3; no firm D call. The germline CDR1 and CDR2 sequences are SGHNT and YYREEE (reference sequence). This CDR3 spans 12 amino acids. The V and J ends lost 4 bases and 6 bases respectively, with 9 bases between them. CDR3 DNA: TGTGCCAGCAGCCGCCTTGTCGATACGCAGTATTTT. Encoded protein: CASSRLVDTQYF.

The chain combines TRBV27 with TRBJ1-2; 8 nucleotides match TRBD1. Trimming cost V 3 bases and J 8 bases; bases outside gene matches: 14. The CDR3 covers 16 residues. Germline V gene data show CDR1 as MNHEY and CDR2 as SMNVEV (reference sequence). CDR3 protein: CASSFLGDRGERGYTF. For the CDR3, the DNA is TGTGCCAGCAGTTTCCTTGGAGACAGGGGTGAACGGGGCTACACCTTC.

The J gene is TRBJ2-1, the V gene TRBV5-1; D not certain. CDR1 SGHRS and CDR2 YFSETQ come from the germline V gene. CDR3 length: 14 residues. Trimming stripped 4 bases from V and 5 bases from J, with 13 bases between. The CDR3 protein is CASSPVSMDNEQFF. CDR3 nucleotide sequence: TGCGCCAGCAGCCCGGTTTCGATGGACAATGAGCAGTTCTTC.

The CDR3 coding sequence is TGTGCCAGCAAACTCGACGCGGACAATGAGCAGTTCTTC. It encodes CASKLDADNEQFF. The chain has TRBV2 and TRBJ2-1; D not resolved. V was clipped by 7 bases and J by 5 bases, with 12 bases between them. The germline V gene has CDR1 SNHLY and CDR2 FYNNEI. This CDR3 contains 13 residues. The complete variable domain, with remaining parts taken from reference TRBV2 and TRBJ2-1, reads EPEVTQTPSHQVTQMGQEVILRCVPISNHLYFYWYRQILGQKVEFLVSFYNNEISEKSEIFDDQFSVERPDGSNFTLKIRSTKLEDSAMYFCASKLDADNEQFFGPGTRLTVL.

This clone was counted a few times. This rearrangement joins TRBV6-4 to TRBJ2-5, with unresolved D. Germline V gives CDR1 MRHNA, CDR2 SNTAGT. Trimming pared 7 bases from V and 7 bases from J, leaving 13 bases between. This CDR3 comprises 12 residues. The chain's CDR3 is CASTETLGTQYF. CDR3 DNA sequence: TGTGCCAGCACTGAGACCCTGGGGACCCAGTACTTC.

This chain links TRBV13 with TRBJ2-4; TRBD2 matches 8 bases. V lost 6 bases to trimming and J lost 4 bases; unmatched junction nucleotides: 5. The CDR3 totals 14 residues. Per the germline V gene, CDR1 is PRHDT and CDR2 is FYEKMQ (reference sequence). The CDR3 loop is CASRLLAGKNIQYF. DNA of the CDR3: TGTGCCAGCAGATTGTTAGCGGGAAAAAACATTCAGTACTTC.

The CDR3 spells CASSLPSGGGQFYGYTF. The CDR3 region has the DNA TGTGCCAGCAGCTTGCCCTCCGGGGGGGGACAGTTCTATGGCTACACCTTC. V gene TRBV5-4 combines with J gene TRBJ1-2; TRBD1 matches at 7 bases. Germline-derived CDR1 and CDR2 are SGHNT and YYREEE (reference sequence). V lost 1 base, J lost 4 bases, and 13 bases stayed unmatched. The CDR3 sequence is 17 residues long.

The chain joins TRBV4-2 to TRBJ1-2, with 7 bases identical to TRBD1. CDR1 and CDR2 (germline): LGHNA, YNFKEQ. J was trimmed by 4 bases and V by 3 bases; bases with no gene match: 11. This CDR3 spans 16 amino acids. The CDR3 region has the DNA TGTGCCAGCAGCCAGTTTACCAGGGGGACGGTCTATGGCTACACCTTC. It is translated as CASSQFTRGTVYGYTF.

The genes are TRBV4-2 and TRBJ1-1; D might be TRBD1 (5 bases). CDR1 is LGHNA and CDR2 is YNFKEQ in the germline V gene. The CDR3 has 16 amino acids. V lost 1 base and J lost 4, with 16 bases in between. CDR3 amino acids: CASSQGPEIRGTEAFF. The CDR3 DNA reads as TGTGCCAGCAGCCAAGGTCCCGAAATAAGGGGCACTGAAGCTTTCTTT.

The chain recombines TRBV29-1 with TRBJ2-3; D is unclear. The V gene's germline CDR1 is SQVTM and CDR2 ANQGSEA. Trimming cost V 7 bases and J 1 base, with 18 bases left between them. CDR3 length: 15 amino acids. This chain's CDR3 is CSAAGRAAGTDTQYF. The CDR3 coding sequence is TGCAGCGCCGCCGGCAGAGCCGCGGGCACAGATACGCAGTATTTT.

The chain links TRBV5-1 to TRBJ2-7; 7 nucleotides line up with TRBD1. Germline values: CDR1 SGHRS, CDR2 YFSETQ. The CDR3 totals 16 residues. The junction had 10 bases not matched to a gene; V was cut back by 0 bases and J by 4 bases. This chain's CDR3 is CASSLAIGQGEYEQYF. The CDR3 DNA sequence: TGCGCCAGCAGCTTGGCCATCGGCCAGGGGGAATACGAGCAGTACTTC.

The rearrangement links TRBV30 to TRBJ2-7; 10 positions agree with TRBD2. The CDR3 has 15 amino acids. Per the germline V gene, CDR1 is GTSNPN and CDR2 is SVGIG (reference sequence). V lost 0 bases, J lost 5 bases, and 7 bases stayed unmatched. CDR3 in amino acids: CAWSVMSGRENEQYF. The DNA of the CDR3 is TGTGCCTGGAGTGTGATGAGCGGGAGGGAGAACGAGCAGTACTTC.

This chain links TRBV28 with TRBJ2-7, with no clear D. Trimming took 10 bases from V and 2 from J, leaving 9 bases between them. CDR1 and CDR2 from the germline V gene are MDHEN and SYDVKM. There are 11 residues in the CDR3. The CDR3 sequence: CATLGPYEQYF. DNA of the CDR3: TGTGCCACTTTGGGTCCCTACGAGCAGTACTTC.